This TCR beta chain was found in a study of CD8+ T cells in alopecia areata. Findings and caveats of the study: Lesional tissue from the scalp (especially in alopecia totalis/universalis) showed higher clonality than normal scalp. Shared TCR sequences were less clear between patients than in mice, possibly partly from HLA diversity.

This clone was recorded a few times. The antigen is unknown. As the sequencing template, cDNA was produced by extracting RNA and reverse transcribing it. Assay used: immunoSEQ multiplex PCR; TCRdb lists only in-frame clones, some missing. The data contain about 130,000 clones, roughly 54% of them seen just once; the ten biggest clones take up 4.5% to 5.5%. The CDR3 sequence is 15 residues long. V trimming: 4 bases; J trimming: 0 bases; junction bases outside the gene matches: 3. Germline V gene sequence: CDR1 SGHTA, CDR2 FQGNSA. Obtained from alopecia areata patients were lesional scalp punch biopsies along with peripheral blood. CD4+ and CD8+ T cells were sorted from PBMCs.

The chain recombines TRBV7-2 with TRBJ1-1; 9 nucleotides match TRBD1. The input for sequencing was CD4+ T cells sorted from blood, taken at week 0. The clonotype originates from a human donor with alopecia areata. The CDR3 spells CASSSGTGLNTEAFF. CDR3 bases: TGTGCCAGCAGCTCCGGGACAGGGCTGAACACTGAAGCTTTCTTT.